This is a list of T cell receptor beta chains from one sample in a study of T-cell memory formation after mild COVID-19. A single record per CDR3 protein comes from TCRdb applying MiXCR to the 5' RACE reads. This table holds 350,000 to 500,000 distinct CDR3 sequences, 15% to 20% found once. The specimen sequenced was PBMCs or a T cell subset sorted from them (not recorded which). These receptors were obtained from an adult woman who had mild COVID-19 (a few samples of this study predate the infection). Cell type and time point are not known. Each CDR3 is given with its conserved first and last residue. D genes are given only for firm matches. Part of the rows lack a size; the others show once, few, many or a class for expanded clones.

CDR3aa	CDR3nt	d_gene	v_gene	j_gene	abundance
CASRRGGNSPLHF	TGTGCCAGCAGAAGGGGGGGGAATTCACCCCTCCACTTT	-	TRBV12-3/TRBV12-4	TRBJ1-6	many
CASSVRGQGNTEAFF	TGTGCCAGCAGCGTTCGAGGACAGGGAAACACTGAAGCTTTCTTT	TRBD1	TRBV9	TRBJ1-1	-
CASSLDQGSGYTF	TGTGCCAGCAGCTTAGATCAGGGGAGCGGCTACACCTTC	-	TRBV7-9	TRBJ1-2	-
CASSVADGQNTEAFF	TGTGCCAGCAGCGTAGCAGACGGGCAGAACACTGAAGCTTTCTTT	-	TRBV9	TRBJ1-1	-
CATSRDRNTGELFF	TGTGCCACCAGCAGAGATCGGAACACCGGGGAGCTGTTTTTT	-	TRBV15	TRBJ2-2	-
CASSQVSLLPGYTF	TGTGCCAGCAGCCAAGTTAGTCTCCTACCGGGCTACACCTTC	-	TRBV14	TRBJ1-2	-
CAWALGQGYEQYF	TGTGCCTGGGCCCTAGGACAGGGCTACGAGCAGTACTTC	TRBD1	TRBV30	TRBJ2-7	few
CASSLAQGYGNQPQHF	TGTGCCAGCAGCTTGGCGCAGGGATATGGCAATCAGCCCCAGCATTTT	-	TRBV5-6	TRBJ1-5	-
CASSSGGISYNEQFF	TGTGCCAGCAGTTCAGGGGGAATTAGCTACAATGAGCAGTTCTTC	TRBD1	TRBV7-2	TRBJ2-1	-
CAWSVMSYGYTF	TGTGCCTGGAGTGTAATGAGTTACGGCTACACCTTC	-	TRBV30	TRBJ1-2	few
CATSVSGSRNEQFF	TGTGCCACCAGTGTGAGCGGGAGTAGGAATGAGCAGTTCTTC	TRBD2	TRBV24-1	TRBJ2-1	-
CASSYPGRNYGYTF	TGTGCCAGCAGTTACCCGGGACGGAACTATGGCTACACCTTC	-	TRBV6-6	TRBJ1-2	-
CASSVPIAGGRGTQYF	TGTGCCAGCAGTGTCCCCATAGCGGGGGGGCGGGGTACGCAGTATTTT	TRBD2	TRBV2	TRBJ2-3	-
CASSSLTGGPTYGYTF	TGTGCCAGCAGTTCACTAACAGGGGGGCCTACCTATGGCTACACCTTC	TRBD1	TRBV12-3/TRBV12-4	TRBJ1-2	-
CASSPGTEGRYTF	TGTGCCAGCAGTCCCGGGACAGAGGGGCGCTACACCTTC	TRBD1	TRBV27	TRBJ1-2	-
CASSAAREQYF	TGTGCCAGCAGTGCAGCCCGCGAGCAGTACTTC	-	TRBV28	TRBJ2-7	-
CSAREETGYQETQYF	TGCAGTGCTAGAGAGGAGACAGGGTACCAAGAGACCCAGTACTTC	TRBD1	TRBV20-1	TRBJ2-5	few
CASRRAGTVSYEQYF	TGTGCCAGCAGACGCGCCGGGACGGTGTCCTACGAGCAGTACTTC	-	TRBV6-5	TRBJ2-7	few
CASDTMGGLMNTEAFF	TGTGCCAGCGACACTATGGGGGGGCTCATGAACACTGAAGCTTTCTTT	-	TRBV7-9	TRBJ1-1	few
CASRVDWMEETQYF	TGTGCCAGTCGGGTTGACTGGATGGAAGAGACCCAGTACTTC	-	TRBV19	TRBJ2-5	few
CASGPSLGFTGELFF	TGCGCCAGCGGGCCCTCTCTCGGGTTCACCGGGGAGCTGTTTTTT	-	TRBV5-1	TRBJ2-2	few
CSVAQGYSNQPQHF	TGCAGCGTCGCACAGGGGTATAGCAATCAGCCCCAGCATTTT	TRBD1	TRBV29-1	TRBJ1-5	-
CASSLHEKGLVLSGANVLTF	TGCGCCAGCAGCCTCCACGAGAAGGGCCTCGTTCTCTCTGGGGCCAACGTCCTGACTTTC	-	TRBV4-1	TRBJ2-6	-
CSVRTGGTHEQYF	TGCAGCGTCAGGACAGGGGGCACCCACGAGCAGTACTTC	TRBD1	TRBV29-1	TRBJ2-7	-